This is a list of T cell receptor beta chains from one sample in a study of T cell responses to AZD1222 COVID-19 vaccine. The protocol was immunoSEQ multiplex PCR, while the TCRdb copy is restricted to in-frame clones and leaves out a portion. The sample has some 140,000 clones, more than 85% seen once. The sample in question was peripheral blood, obtained on day 0 of AZD1222 vaccination. These receptor sequences come from an adult in good health. The CDR3 runs from the conserved cysteine through the conserved F or W. D genes are given only for firm matches. Size is stated for part of the rows, as once, few or many counts, or as a class when the clone is expanded.

V gene	clone size	J gene	D gene	CDR3 protein	CDR3 DNA
TRBV3-1/TRBV3-2	once	TRBJ2-1	NA	CASSPTGTPRVYEQFF	TGTGCCAGCAGCCCCACCGGGACCCCGCGTGTATATGAGCAGTTCTTC
TRBV6-5	NA	TRBJ2-5	NA	CASSRDNGETQYF	TGTGCCAGCAGTCGGGACAACGGAGAGACCCAGTACTTC
TRBV27	NA	TRBJ1-1	TRBD1	CASSPTGGWYTEAFF	TGTGCCAGCAGTCCCACAGGGGGTTGGTATACTGAAGCTTTCTTT
TRBV18	NA	TRBJ2-1	TRBD2	CASSPVRLAGHNEQFF	TGTGCCAGCTCACCCGTTCGACTAGCGGGACACAATGAGCAGTTCTTC
TRBV29-1	NA	TRBJ2-1	TRBD2	CSVELAGVEQFF	TGCAGCGTTGAATTGGCGGGAGTTGAGCAGTTCTTC
TRBV27	NA	TRBJ2-1	TRBD2	CASSPGTSGYNEQFF	TGTGCCAGCAGTCCAGGGACTAGCGGTTACAATGAGCAGTTCTTC
TRBV30	NA	TRBJ2-7	NA	CAWSVRGGGDLKYF	TGTGCCTGGAGTGTAAGAGGGGGAGGGGACCTAAAGTACTTC
TRBV5-1	NA	TRBJ2-2	TRBD2	CASSLNGGTSGSSNAGELFF	TGCGCCAGCAGCTTGAATGGGGGGACTAGCGGGAGTTCGAACGCCGGGGAGCTGTTTTTT
TRBV7-9	NA	TRBJ1-3	NA	CASSGDQGNTIYF	TGTGCCAGCAGCGGGGACCAGGGAAACACCATATATTTT
TRBV24-1	once	TRBJ2-1	TRBD2	CATSDPGLVYNEQFF	TGTGCCACCAGTGACCCCGGACTAGTCTACAATGAGCAGTTCTTC
TRBV5-6	few	TRBJ1-1	NA	CASSLLAVNTEAFF	TGTGCCAGCAGCTTGTTGGCAGTGAACACTGAAGCTTTCTTT
TRBV4-1	NA	TRBJ1-6	NA	CASSQGLPGGSGNSPLHF	TGCGCCAGCAGCCAAGGCCTCCCGGGGGGGTCTGGTAATTCACCCCTCCACTTT
TRBV25-1	NA	TRBJ1-2	NA	CASSEGGSRRYGYTF	TGTGCCAGCAGTGAAGGGGGCAGTCGGAGATATGGCTACACCTTC
TRBV18	NA	TRBJ1-2	TRBD1	CASSPSGQGGGYTF	TGTGCCAGCTCACCGTCGGGACAGGGCGGCGGCTACACCTTC
TRBV6-2/TRBV6-3	NA	TRBJ1-2	NA	CASSQVPGRGYGYTF	TGTGCCAGCAGCCAAGTCCCGGGGCGAGGATATGGCTACACCTTC
TRBV5-1	NA	TRBJ2-2	TRBD2	CASSWTSGSISGELFF	TGCGCCAGCAGCTGGACTAGCGGGAGTATATCCGGGGAGCTGTTTTTT
TRBV5-1	once	TRBJ2-2	NA	CASSLGTSNTGELFF	TGCGCCAGCAGCTTGGGAACCTCGAACACCGGGGAGCTGTTTTTT
TRBV20-1	once	TRBJ2-7	TRBD2	CSASASGRTLYEQYF	TGCAGTGCTAGTGCTAGCGGGAGAACGTTGTACGAGCAGTACTTC
TRBV6-4	NA	TRBJ1-4	NA	CASSDYHTGSTNEKLFF	TGTGCCAGCAGTGACTATCATACAGGGTCAACTAATGAAAAACTGTTTTTT
TRBV30	NA	TRBJ1-1	NA	CAWEPLGDTEAFF	TGTGCCTGGGAACCCCTGGGAGACACTGAAGCTTTCTTT
TRBV10-3	NA	TRBJ2-3	NA	CASATDTQYF	TGTGCCAGCGCTACAGATACGCAGTATTTT
TRBV6-5	NA	TRBJ1-4	NA	CASRRTATNEKLFF	TGTGCCAGCAGACGGACAGCAACTAATGAAAAACTGTTTTTT
TRBV18	NA	TRBJ1-1	TRBD1	CASSLGQGGTTEAFF	TGTGCCAGCTCCCTTGGACAGGGGGGTACCACTGAAGCTTTCTTT